The entry below gives a single T cell receptor (beta chain) sequence along with its context. The CDR3 is made up of 16 amino acids. Germline CDR1 SGHTA, CDR2 FQGTGA. V lost 2 bases and J 2 bases, leaving 12 bases between the germline ends. These data belong to a study of blood T cell repertoires in COVID-19. Study-level background: Sample material is recorded as cDNA or gDNA derived from T cells, B-cell-depleted T cells, or PBMCs.

How the authors handled the data: Amplification of reference gene primers was used by the study to estimate nucleated cell counts. The method was immunoSEQ multiplex PCR; TCRdb's version includes in-frame clones alone and lacks a portion of them. V, J and clone size derive from that table, while D and trimming were established from the DNA sequence. The sample holds around 260,000 clones, 80% to 90% seen once. The chain employs TRBV7-3 and TRBJ2-2; possible D gene TRBD2, 5 bases. Sample: peripheral blood. This TCR was recovered from a man under 40 with acute or convalescent COVID-19. This chain's CDR3 is CASSLRVSGNTGELFF. The CDR3 DNA is TGTGCCAGCAGCTTACGAGTAAGCGGTAACACCGGGGAGCTGTTTTTT. Combining the CDR3 with reference TRBV7-3 and TRBJ2-2 gives the whole variable domain GAGVSQTPSNKVTEKGKYVELRCDPISGHTALYWYRQSLGQGPEFLIYFQGTGAADDSGLPNDRFFAVRPEGSVSTLKIQRTERGDSAVYLCASSLRVSGNTGELFFGEGSRLTVL.